This note documents a single T cell receptor beta chain sequence. Its target is unknown. This sample was taken from a study of early T cells in non-severe SARS-CoV-2 infection. For the study at large: Sequencing was performed on bulk RNA from unsorted whole blood, leaving chains unpaired. Whole-study findings and limits: Matches to VDJdb favored anti-spike CD8 responses and missed private and CD4 specificities.

Unique molecular identifiers (one per individual cDNA molecule) were attached. TCRdb independently ran MiXCR on the 5' RACE reads; one entry per CDR3 protein. Among approximately 15,000 distinct CDR3 sequences listed, about 6% were seen once. Germline V gene lookup returns CDR1 SGHNT and CDR2 YENEEA. V was pared by 2 bases and J by 0 bases, with 8 bases between. The CDR3 has 16 amino acids. The chain carries TRBV11-3 and TRBJ2-6, with no clear D. This receptor was obtained from an adult who was a healthcare worker with PCR-confirmed SARS-CoV-2 infection or an uninfected control (not recorded which). Sequenced material: whole blood, taken at baseline. CDR3 in DNA: TGTGCCAGCAGCTTAATTCTCGTCTCTGGGGCCAACGTCCTGACTTTC. Translating it yields CASSLILVSGANVLTF.